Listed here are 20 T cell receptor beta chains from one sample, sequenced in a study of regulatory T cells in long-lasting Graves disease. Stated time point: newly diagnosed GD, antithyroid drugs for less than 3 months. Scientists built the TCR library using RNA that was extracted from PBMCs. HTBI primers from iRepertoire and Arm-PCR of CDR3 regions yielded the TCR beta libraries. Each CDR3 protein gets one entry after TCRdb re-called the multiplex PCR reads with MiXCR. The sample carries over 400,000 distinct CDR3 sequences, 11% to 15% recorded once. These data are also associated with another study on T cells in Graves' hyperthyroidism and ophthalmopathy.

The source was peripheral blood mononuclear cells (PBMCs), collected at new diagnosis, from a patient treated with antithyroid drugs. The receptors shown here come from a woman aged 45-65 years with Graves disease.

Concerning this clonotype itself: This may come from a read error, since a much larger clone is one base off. CDR3 sequence reads: CASRLATLNTGELFF. DNA for the CDR3: TGCGCCAGCAGATTGGCAACCTTAAACACCGGGGAGCTGTTTTTT. The V and J genes are TRBV7-9 and TRBJ2-2, with D uncertain. The CDR3 has 15 amino acids. CDR1 and CDR2 from the germline V gene are SEHNR and FQNEAQ (reference sequence).

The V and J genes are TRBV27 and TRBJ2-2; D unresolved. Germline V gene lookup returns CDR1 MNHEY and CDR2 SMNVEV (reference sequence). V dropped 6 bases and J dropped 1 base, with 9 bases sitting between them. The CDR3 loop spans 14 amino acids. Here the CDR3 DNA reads TGTGCCAGCAGCCCTCGAAGGAACACCGGGGAGCTGTTTTTT. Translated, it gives CASSPRRNTGELFF.

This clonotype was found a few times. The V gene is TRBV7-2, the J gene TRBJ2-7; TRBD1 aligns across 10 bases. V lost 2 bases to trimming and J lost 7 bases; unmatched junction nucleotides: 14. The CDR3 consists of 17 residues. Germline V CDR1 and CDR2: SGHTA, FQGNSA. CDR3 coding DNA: TGTGCCAGCAGCTTACAGATAAAACGGGACAGGGGTCGAGAGCAGTACTTC. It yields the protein CASSLQIKRDRGREQYF.

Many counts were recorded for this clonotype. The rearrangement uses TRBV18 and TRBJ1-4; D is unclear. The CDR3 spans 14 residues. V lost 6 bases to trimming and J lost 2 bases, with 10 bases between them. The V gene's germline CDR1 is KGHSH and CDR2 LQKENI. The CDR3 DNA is TGTGCCAGCTCCGCGGAAGGCACTAATGAAAAACTGTTTTTT. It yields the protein CASSAEGTNEKLFF.

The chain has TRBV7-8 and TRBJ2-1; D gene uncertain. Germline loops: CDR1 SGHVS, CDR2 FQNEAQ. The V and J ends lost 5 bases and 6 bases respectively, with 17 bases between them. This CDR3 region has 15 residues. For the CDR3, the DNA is TGTGCCAGCAGCGCATCCGAAAAAGAATTCAATGAGCAGTTCTTC. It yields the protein CASSASEKEFNEQFF.

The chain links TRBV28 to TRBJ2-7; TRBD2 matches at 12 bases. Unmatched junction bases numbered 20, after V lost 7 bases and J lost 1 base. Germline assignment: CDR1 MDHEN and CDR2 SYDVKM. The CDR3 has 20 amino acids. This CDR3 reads CASTPIPGGKTSGRSYEQYF. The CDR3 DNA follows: TGTGCCAGCACTCCCATCCCGGGGGGGAAGACTAGCGGGAGATCCTACGAGCAGTACTTC.

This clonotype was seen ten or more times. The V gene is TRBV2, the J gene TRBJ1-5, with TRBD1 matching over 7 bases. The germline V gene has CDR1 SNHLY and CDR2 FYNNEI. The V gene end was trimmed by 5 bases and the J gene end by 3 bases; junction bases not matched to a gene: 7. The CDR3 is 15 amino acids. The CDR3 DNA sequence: TGTGCCAGCAGTAGACAGGGCTTGGACAATCAGCCCCAGCATTTT. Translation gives CASSRQGLDNQPQHF.

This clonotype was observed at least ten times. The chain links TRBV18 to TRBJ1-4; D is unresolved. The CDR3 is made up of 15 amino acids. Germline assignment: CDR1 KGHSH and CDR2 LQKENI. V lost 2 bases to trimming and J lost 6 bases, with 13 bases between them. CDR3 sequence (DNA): TGTGCCAGCTCACCAGGGTTGACAATCGATGAAAAACTGTTTTTT. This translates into CASSPGLTIDEKLFF.

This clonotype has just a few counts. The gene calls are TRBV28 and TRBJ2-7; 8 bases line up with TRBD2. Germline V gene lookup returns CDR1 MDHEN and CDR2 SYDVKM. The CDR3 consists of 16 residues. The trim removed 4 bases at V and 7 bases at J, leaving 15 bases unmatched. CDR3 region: CASSSRPLAEYNEQYF. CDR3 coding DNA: TGTGCCAGCAGTTCACGACCACTAGCGGAGTACAATGAGCAGTACTTC.

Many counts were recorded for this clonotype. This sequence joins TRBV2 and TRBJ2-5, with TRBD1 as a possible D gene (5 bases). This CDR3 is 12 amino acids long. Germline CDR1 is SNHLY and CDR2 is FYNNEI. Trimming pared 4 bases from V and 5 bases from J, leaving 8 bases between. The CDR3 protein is CASSVQVETQYF. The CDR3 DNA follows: TGTGCCAGCAGTGTACAGGTCGAGACCCAGTACTTC.

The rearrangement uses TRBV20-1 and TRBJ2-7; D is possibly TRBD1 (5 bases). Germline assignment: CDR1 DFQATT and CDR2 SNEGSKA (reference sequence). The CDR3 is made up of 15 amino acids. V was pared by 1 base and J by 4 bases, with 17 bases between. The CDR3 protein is CSARGGARSNYEQYF. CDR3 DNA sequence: TGCAGTGCTAGAGGGGGCGCTCGCTCAAATTACGAGCAGTACTTC.

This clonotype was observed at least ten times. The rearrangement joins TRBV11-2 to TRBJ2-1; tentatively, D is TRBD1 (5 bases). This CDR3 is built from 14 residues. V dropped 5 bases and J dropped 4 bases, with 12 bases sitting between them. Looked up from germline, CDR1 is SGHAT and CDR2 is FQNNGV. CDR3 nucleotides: TGTGCCAGCAGCGGGTCAGGGCCTTACAATGAGCAGTTCTTC. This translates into CASSGSGPYNEQFF.

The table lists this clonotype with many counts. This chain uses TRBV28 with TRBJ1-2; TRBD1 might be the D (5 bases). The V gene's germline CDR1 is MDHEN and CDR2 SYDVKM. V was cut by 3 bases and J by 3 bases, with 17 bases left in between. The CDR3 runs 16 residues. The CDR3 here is CASSLAPIGGDYGYTF. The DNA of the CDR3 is TGTGCCAGCAGTTTGGCCCCCATCGGGGGGGACTATGGCTACACCTTC.

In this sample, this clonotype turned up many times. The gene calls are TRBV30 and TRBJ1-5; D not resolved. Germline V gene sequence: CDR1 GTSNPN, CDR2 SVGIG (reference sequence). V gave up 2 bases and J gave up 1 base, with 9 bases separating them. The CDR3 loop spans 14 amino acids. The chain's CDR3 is CAWSNLMSNQPQHF. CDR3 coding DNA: TGTGCCTGGAGTAACCTTATGAGCAATCAGCCCCAGCATTTT.

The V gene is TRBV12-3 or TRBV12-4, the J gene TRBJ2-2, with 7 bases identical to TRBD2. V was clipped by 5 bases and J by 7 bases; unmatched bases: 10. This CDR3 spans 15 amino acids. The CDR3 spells CASSRKTSWGGELFF. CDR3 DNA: TGTGCCAGCAGTCGAAAGACTAGCTGGGGCGGGGAGCTGTTTTTT.

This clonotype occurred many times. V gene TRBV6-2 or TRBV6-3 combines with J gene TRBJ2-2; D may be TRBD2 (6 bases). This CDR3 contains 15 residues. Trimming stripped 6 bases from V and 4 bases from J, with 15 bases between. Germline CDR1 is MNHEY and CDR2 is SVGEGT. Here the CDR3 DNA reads TGTGCCAGCAGCCCCCGCGGGGAGCCCACCGGGGAGCTGTTTTTT. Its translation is CASSPRGEPTGELFF.

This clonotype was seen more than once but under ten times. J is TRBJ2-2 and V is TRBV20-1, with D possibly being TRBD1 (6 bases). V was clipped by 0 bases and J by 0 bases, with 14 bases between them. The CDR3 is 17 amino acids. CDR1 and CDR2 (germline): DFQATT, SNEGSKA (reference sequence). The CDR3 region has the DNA TGCAGTGCTAGAGAAGTAAGGAGACAGGCGAACACCGGGGAGCTGTTTTTT. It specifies CSAREVRRQANTGELFF.

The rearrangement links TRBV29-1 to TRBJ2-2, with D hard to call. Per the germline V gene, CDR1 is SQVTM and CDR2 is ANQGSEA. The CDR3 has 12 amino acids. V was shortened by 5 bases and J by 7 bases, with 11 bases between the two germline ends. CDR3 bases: TGCAGCGTTCCCGGCGGTGACGGGGAGCTGTTTTTT. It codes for CSVPGGDGELFF.

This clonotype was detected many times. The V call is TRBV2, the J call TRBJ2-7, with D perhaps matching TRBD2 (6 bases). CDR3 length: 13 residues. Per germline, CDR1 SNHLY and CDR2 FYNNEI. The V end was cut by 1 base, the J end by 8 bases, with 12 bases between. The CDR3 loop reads CASSEGLDPQQYF. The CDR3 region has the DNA TGTGCCAGCAGTGAAGGACTAGATCCCCAGCAGTACTTC.

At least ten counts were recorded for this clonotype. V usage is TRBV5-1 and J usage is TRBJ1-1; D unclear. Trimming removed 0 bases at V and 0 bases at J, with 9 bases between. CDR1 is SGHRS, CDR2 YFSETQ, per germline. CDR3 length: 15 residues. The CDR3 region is CASSLGAGLNTEAFF. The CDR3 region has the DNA TGCGCCAGCAGCTTGGGGGCAGGTCTGAACACTGAAGCTTTCTTT. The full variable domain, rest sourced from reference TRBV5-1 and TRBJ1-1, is KAGVTQTPRYLIKTRGQQVTLSCSPISGHRSVSWYQQTPGQGLQFLFEYFSETQRNKGNFPGRFSGRQFSNSRSEMNVSTLELGDSALYLCASSLGAGLNTEAFFGQGTRLTVV.